These 4 T cell receptor beta chains share one sample of origin, sequenced in a study of OX40 agonist ivuxolimab in advanced cancers. The assay was immunoSEQ multiplex PCR, and TCRdb's table has in-frame clones only and misses some. The table lists some 80,000 clones, 92% of them singletons. This specimen consisted of CD4+ or CD8+ T cells sorted from blood, obtained in a trial of the OX40 agonist ivuxolimab. These receptors were collected from an adult with an advanced solid tumor such as melanoma, head and neck, liver or kidney cancer.

The rearrangement joins TRBV19 to TRBJ2-7; D gene ambiguous. The CDR3 loop spans 14 amino acids. CDR1 is LNHDA and CDR2 is SQIVND in the germline V gene (reference sequence). V was trimmed by 3 bases and J by 2 bases, leaving 11 bases between them. This CDR3 reads CASSIDTRAYEQYF. The CDR3 DNA reads TGTGCCAGTAGTATTGACACCCGGGCCTACGAGCAGTACTTC.

The chain uses TRBV28 and TRBJ1-6; 9 bases align to TRBD1. The CDR3 has 18 amino acids. Germline V CDR1 and CDR2: MDHEN, SYDVKM. Trimming at V came to 2 bases and at J to 7 bases, leaving 12 bases not matched to a gene. The CDR3 DNA sequence: TGTGCCAGCAGTTTAATAACAGGGGGCTTAATTGGGAATTCACCCCTCCACTTT. Encoded protein: CASSLITGGLIGNSPLHF. Combining the CDR3 with reference TRBV28 and TRBJ1-6 gives the whole variable domain DVKVTQSSRYLVKRTGEKVFLECVQDMDHENMFWYRQDPGLGLRLIYFSYDVKMKEKGDIPEGYSVSREKKERFSLILESASTNQTSMYLCASSLITGGLIGNSPLHFGNGTRLTVT.

This chain joins TRBV30 and TRBJ1-1, with 7 positions matching TRBD1. J lost 0 bases, V lost 3 bases, and 4 bases had no gene match. This CDR3 is 14 amino acids long. The germline gives CDR1 GTSNPN, CDR2 SVGIG (reference sequence). CDR3 nucleotide sequence: TGTGCCTGGAGCCGGGACAGCATGAACACTGAAGCTTTCTTT. Residues: CAWSRDSMNTEAFF.

The V gene is TRBV5-4, the J gene TRBJ2-3; 13 positions match TRBD2. The germline gives CDR1 SGHNT, CDR2 YYREEE (reference sequence). Trimming at V came to 4 bases and at J to 2 bases, leaving 4 bases not matched to a gene. The CDR3 contains 16 residues. The CDR3 spells CASSVGTSGITDTQYF. The CDR3 coding sequence is TGTGCCAGCAGCGTTGGGACTAGCGGGATCACAGATACGCAGTATTTT. The complete variable domain, with remaining parts taken from reference TRBV5-4 and TRBJ2-3, reads ETGVTQSPTHLIKTRGQQVTLRCSSQSGHNTVSWYQQALGQGPQFIFQYYREEENGRGNFPPRFSGLQFPNYSSELNVNALELDDSALYLCASSVGTSGITDTQYFGPGTRLTVL.